Below, 8 T cell receptor beta chains from the same sample are listed, as sequenced in a study of blood T cell repertoires in COVID-19. Profiled with immunoSEQ multiplex PCR; TCRdb holds only in-frame clones, not every one. The data show some 250,000 clones, around 90% seen once. Specimen: peripheral blood. The receptors stem from a woman in her 40s who had recovered from COVID-19.

The chain links TRBV6-4 to TRBJ1-1; tentative D call: TRBD1 (5 bases). The CDR3 has 13 residues. V was shortened by 0 bases and J by 10 bases, with 12 bases between the two germline ends. Germline V gene data show CDR1 as MRHNA and CDR2 as SNTAGT. For the CDR3, the DNA is TGTGCCAGCAGTGACTCGGGGGGGGTCGGAGCTTTCTTT. Its translation is CASSDSGGVGAFF.

The chain joins TRBV5-4 to TRBJ1-1; D unresolved. Germline-derived CDR1 and CDR2 are SGHNT and YYREEE (reference sequence). CDR3 length: 15 residues. The V end lost 0 bases, the J end lost 1 base, and 10 bases lay between the germline ends. Here the CDR3 reads CASSLVRGSNTEAFF. CDR3 DNA sequence: TGTGCCAGCAGCTTGGTACGGGGTTCGAACACTGAAGCTTTCTTT.

The chain employs TRBV7-3 and TRBJ2-5; maybe TRBD2 (5 bases). CDR3 length equals 14 residues. V was clipped by 8 bases and J by 4 bases, with 17 bases between them. The germline V gene encodes CDR1 SGHTA and CDR2 FQGTGA. CDR3: CASLRARFGETQYF. Here the CDR3 DNA reads TGTGCCAGCTTGAGGGCGCGATTTGGAGAGACCCAGTACTTC.

The chain is built from TRBV19 and TRBJ2-7; 13 bases are a match to TRBD2. J was trimmed by 6 bases and V by 10 bases; bases with no gene match: 9. This CDR3 contains 14 residues. CDR1 LNHDA and CDR2 SQIVND come from the germline V gene (reference sequence). The CDR3 sequence: CATRTSGRVGEQYF. In DNA, the CDR3 is TGTGCCACCAGGACTAGCGGGAGAGTTGGCGAGCAGTACTTC.

This chain uses TRBV30 with TRBJ1-1, with D perhaps matching TRBD1 (6 bases). Germline CDR1 GTSNPN, CDR2 SVGIG (reference sequence). The CDR3 length is 13 residues. The ends were cut back, 4 bases at V and 0 bases at J, with 9 bases in the middle. The CDR3 DNA sequence: TGTGCCTGGATCAGGGGCCTGAACACTGAAGCTTTCTTT. Protein: CAWIRGLNTEAFF.

The rearrangement uses TRBV24-1 and TRBJ1-5; D is uncertain. The CDR3 extends over 13 amino acids. V was clipped by 5 bases and J by 9 bases, with 13 bases between them. Looked up from germline, CDR1 is KGHDR and CDR2 is SFDVKD. The CDR3 spells CATSAGPSGPQHF. DNA of the CDR3: TGTGCCACCAGTGCAGGCCCCAGTGGGCCCCAGCATTTT.

The gene calls are TRBV5-1 and TRBJ2-6; TRBD1 agrees at 7 bases. The CDR3 is 15 residues long. Germline trimming cut 4 bases from V and 2 bases from J; bases unmatched to any gene: 3. The germline gives CDR1 SGHRS, CDR2 YFSETQ. The CDR3 nucleotides are TGCGCCAGCAGCATCCAGGGGGCTGGGGCCAACGTCCTGACTTTC. It yields the protein CASSIQGAGANVLTF.

The chain is built from TRBV19 and TRBJ2-1, with TRBD2 matching 11 bases. Germline values: CDR1 LNHDA, CDR2 SQIVND (reference sequence). The CDR3 contains 17 residues. J was trimmed by 6 bases and V by 7 bases; bases with no gene match: 14. CDR3 DNA sequence: TGTGCCAGTACCTTGCGGCTAGCGGGAGGTTTATTCAATGAGCAGTTCTTC. This encodes CASTLRLAGGLFNEQFF.